The sequence of this TCR beta chain was determined in a study of blood T cell repertoires in COVID-19. Overall study context: Whether acute or convalescent, the COVID-19 samples came from the United States, Italy and Spain. Nucleic acid was either cDNA or gDNA, and it came from T cells, B-cell-depleted T cells, or PBMCs.

This clone was detected once. Per the original data handling: Reference gene primer amplification gave nucleated cell count estimates. This table comes from immunoSEQ multiplex PCR, and its TCRdb copy is limited to in-frame clones, with some not included. V, J and clone size are taken as reported in that table, and D and trimming were inferred from the DNA itself. This table holds about 190,000 clones, around 80% found once. The CDR3 runs 13 residues. Trimming stripped 8 bases from V and 2 bases from J, with 13 bases between. Germline CDR1 and CDR2: SNHLY and FYNNEI. The sample comprised peripheral blood. V usage is TRBV2 and J usage is TRBJ2-7; D remains ambiguous. This receptor was obtained from an elderly woman with active or convalescent COVID-19. CDR3 amino acids: CASGLASTYEQYF. CDR3 sequence (DNA): TGTGCCAGCGGCCTGGCCAGTACCTACGAGCAGTACTTC.